This TCR beta chain was observed in a study of blood T cell repertoires in COVID-19. Across the study: The United States, Italy and Spain were the sources of the acute and convalescent COVID-19 samples. From T cells, B-cell-depleted T cells, or PBMCs came the material, which was cDNA or gDNA.

This clone came up a few times. Original processing notes: Scientists estimated how many nucleated cells there were by amplifying reference gene primers. Here immunoSEQ multiplex PCR was the method, and the copy in TCRdb shows in-frame clones only, minus some. D and trimming come from the DNA, and the V and J calls and clone size come from that table. The sample lists 120,000 to 150,000 clones, 80% to 90% occurring once. Germline loops: CDR1 MDHEN, CDR2 SYDVKM. This CDR3 has 14 amino acids. V lost 2 bases to trimming and J lost 4 bases; unmatched junction nucleotides: 1. The sequenced sample consisted of peripheral blood. This clonotype was obtained from a woman aged 40 to 49 with acute or convalescent COVID-19. The chain recombines TRBV28 with TRBJ2-7; TRBD1 matches at 11 bases. CDR3 sequence reads: CASSLGQGAYEQYF. The CDR3 DNA reads TGTGCCAGCAGTTTAGGACAGGGGGCGTACGAGCAGTACTTC.